This T cell receptor beta chain was captured in a study of shared clonotypes between healthy human individuals. Profiling relied on immunoSEQ multiplex PCR, and the TCRdb table lists in-frame clones only, not all of them. The data hold roughly 2.5 million clones, with just over 90% observed a single time. The CDR3 is 15 residues long. Germline V CDR1 and CDR2: SGHRS, YFSETQ. J was trimmed by 4 bases and V by 4 bases; bases with no gene match: 8. Input material: naive CD4+ T cells sorted from blood. Specified subset: CD45RA+ positively selected. The TCR originated in a man aged 18 to 29 in good health. The rearrangement links TRBV5-1 to TRBJ2-1; 7 bases line up with TRBD2. The CDR3 loop reads CASSRASGPYNEQFF. Written as DNA, the CDR3 is TGCGCCAGCAGCAGGGCTAGCGGCCCTTACAATGAGCAGTTCTTC.